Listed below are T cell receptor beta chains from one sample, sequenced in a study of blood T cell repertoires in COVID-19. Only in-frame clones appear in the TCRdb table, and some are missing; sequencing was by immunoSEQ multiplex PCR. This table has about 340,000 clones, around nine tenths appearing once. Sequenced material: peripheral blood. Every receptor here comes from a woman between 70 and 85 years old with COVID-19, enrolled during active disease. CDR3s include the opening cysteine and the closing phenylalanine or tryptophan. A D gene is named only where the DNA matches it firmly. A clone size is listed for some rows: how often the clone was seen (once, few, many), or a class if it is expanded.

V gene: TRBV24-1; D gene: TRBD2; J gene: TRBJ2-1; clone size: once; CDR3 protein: CATSVSSGGGNQFF; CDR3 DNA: TGTGCCACCAGTGTGAGTAGCGGGGGGGGTAACCAGTTCTTC
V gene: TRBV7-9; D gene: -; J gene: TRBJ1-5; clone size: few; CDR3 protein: CASSLAGPNQPQHF; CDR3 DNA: TGTGCCAGCAGCTTAGCTGGGCCTAATCAGCCCCAGCATTTT
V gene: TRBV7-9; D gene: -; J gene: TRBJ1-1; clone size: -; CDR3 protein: CASSPGTLNTEAFF; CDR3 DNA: TGTGCCAGCAGCCCCGGGACACTGAACACTGAAGCTTTCTTT
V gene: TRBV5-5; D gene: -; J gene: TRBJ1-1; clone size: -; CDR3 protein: CASSFQNTEAFF; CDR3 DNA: TGTGCCAGCAGCTTTCAGAACACTGAAGCTTTCTTT
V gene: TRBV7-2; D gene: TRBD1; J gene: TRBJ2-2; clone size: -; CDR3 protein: CASSSQGVGAGGELFF; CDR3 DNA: TGTGCCAGCAGCTCACAGGGGGTTGGGGCCGGCGGGGAGCTGTTTTTT
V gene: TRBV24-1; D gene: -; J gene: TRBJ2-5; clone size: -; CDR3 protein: CATSDREVQETQYF; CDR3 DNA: TGTGCCACCAGTGACCGGGAAGTCCAAGAGACCCAGTACTTC
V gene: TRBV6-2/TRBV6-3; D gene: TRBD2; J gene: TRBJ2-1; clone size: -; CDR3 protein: CASSRSGLPVEQFF; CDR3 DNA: TGTGCCAGCAGTCGTAGCGGGTTGCCGGTTGAGCAGTTCTTC
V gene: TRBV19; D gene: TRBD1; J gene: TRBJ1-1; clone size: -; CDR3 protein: CASSSYRGPLNTEAFF; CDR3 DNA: TGTGCCAGTAGCTCCTACAGGGGCCCATTGAACACTGAAGCTTTCTTT
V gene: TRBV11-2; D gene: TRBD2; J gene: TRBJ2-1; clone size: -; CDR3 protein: CASTPRGGWDNEQFF; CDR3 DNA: TGTGCCAGCACCCCGCGGGGAGGGTGGGACAATGAGCAGTTCTTC
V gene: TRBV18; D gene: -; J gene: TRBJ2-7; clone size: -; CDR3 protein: CASSPREVAGGYEQYF; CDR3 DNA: TGTGCCAGCTCACCGCGGGAAGTCGCAGGGGGCTACGAGCAGTACTTC
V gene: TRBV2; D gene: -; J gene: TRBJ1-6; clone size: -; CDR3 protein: CATSYRRGRQILNSPLHF; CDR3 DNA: TGTGCCACCAGCTACAGGAGGGGCAGGCAAATTCTAAATTCACCCCTCCACTTT
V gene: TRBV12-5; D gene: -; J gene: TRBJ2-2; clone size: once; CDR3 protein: CASGFRNTGELFF; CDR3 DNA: TGTGCTAGTGGTTTTAGAAACACCGGGGAGCTGTTTTTT
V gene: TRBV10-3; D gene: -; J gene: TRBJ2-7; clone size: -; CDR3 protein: CAAALSSYEQYF; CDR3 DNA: TGTGCCGCGGCACTTAGCTCCTACGAGCAGTACTTC
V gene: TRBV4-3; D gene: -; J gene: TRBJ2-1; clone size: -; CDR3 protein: CASSEERDGEQFF; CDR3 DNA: TGCGCCAGCAGCGAAGAAAGAGATGGTGAGCAGTTCTTC
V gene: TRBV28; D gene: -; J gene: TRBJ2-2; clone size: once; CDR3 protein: CASSYRTGELFF; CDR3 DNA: TGTGCCAGCAGTTACAGGACCGGGGAGCTGTTTTTT
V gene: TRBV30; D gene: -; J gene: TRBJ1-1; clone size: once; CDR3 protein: CAWTLLRGAKTEAFF; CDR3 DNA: TGTGCCTGGACCCTATTGCGGGGGGCGAAAACTGAAGCTTTCTTT
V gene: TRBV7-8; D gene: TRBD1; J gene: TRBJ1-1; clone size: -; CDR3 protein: CASSPSGTVEAFF; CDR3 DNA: TGTGCCAGCAGCCCCTCAGGGACAGTTGAAGCTTTCTTT
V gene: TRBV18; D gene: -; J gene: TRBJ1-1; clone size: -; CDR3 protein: CASSPAQGLNTEAFF; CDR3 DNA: TGTGCCAGCTCACCCGCCCAGGGCCTGAACACTGAAGCTTTCTTT
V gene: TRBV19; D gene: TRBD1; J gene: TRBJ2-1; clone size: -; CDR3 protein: CASRDSYNNEQFF; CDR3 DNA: TGTGCCAGTCGGGACAGTTACAACAATGAGCAGTTCTTC
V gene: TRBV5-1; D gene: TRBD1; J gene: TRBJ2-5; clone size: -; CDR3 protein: CASSYGTGPLETQYF; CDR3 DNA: TGCGCCAGCAGCTATGGGACAGGGCCCTTGGAGACCCAGTACTTC
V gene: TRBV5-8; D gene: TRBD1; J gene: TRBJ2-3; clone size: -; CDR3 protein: CASSIPRTGGITDTQYF; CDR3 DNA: TGTGCCAGCAGCATTCCCAGGACAGGGGGGATCACAGATACGCAGTATTTT
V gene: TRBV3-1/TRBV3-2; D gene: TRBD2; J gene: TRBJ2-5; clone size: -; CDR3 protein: CASSQALAGLQETQYF; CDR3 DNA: TGTGCCAGCAGCCAAGCCCTAGCGGGACTCCAAGAGACCCAGTACTTC
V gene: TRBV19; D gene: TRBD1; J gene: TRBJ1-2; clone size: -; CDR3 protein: CASSSDRASRGYTF; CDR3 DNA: TGTGCCAGTAGTTCCGACAGGGCATCTAGAGGCTACACCTTC
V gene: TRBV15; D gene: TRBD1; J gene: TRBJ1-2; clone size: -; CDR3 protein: CATSRERWGQSLDYGYTF; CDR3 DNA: TGTGCCACCAGCAGAGAGCGTTGGGGACAGTCCCTTGACTATGGCTACACCTTC
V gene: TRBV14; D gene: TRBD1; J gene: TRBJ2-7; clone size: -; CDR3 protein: CASSQGRGRGRWKQYF; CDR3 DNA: TGTGCCAGCAGCCAAGGGCGGGGCAGGGGGCGTTGGAAGCAGTACTTC
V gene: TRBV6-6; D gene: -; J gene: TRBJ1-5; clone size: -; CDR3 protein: CASSYSAASSNQPQHF; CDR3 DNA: TGTGCCAGCAGTTACTCGGCTGCTAGCTCCAATCAGCCCCAGCATTTT
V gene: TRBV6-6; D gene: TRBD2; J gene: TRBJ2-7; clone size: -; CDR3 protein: CASTRGGSARVEQYF; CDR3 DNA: TGTGCCAGCACCCGGGGGGGTAGCGCCAGGGTAGAGCAGTACTTC
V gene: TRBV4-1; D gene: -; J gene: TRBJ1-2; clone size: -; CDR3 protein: CASSQDQGLNYGYTF; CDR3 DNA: TGCGCCAGCAGCCAGGACCAGGGGCTTAACTATGGCTACACCTTC
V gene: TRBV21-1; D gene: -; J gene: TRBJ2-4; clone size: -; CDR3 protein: CASSLRLAVKHIQYF; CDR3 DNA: TGTGCCAGCAGCCTACGACTAGCCGTTAAGCACATTCAGTACTTC
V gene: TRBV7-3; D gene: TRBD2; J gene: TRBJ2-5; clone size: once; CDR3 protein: CASSLAGGSEETQYF; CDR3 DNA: TGTGCCAGCAGCTTAGCGGGGGGCTCAGAAGAGACCCAGTACTTC
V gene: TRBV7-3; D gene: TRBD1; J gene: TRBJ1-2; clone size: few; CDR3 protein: CASSSDRGFGYTF; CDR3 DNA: TGTGCCAGCAGCTCGGACAGGGGATTTGGCTACACCTTC
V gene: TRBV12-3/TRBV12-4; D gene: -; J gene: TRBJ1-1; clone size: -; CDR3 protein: CASSFDPAVEAFF; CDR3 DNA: TGTGCCAGCAGTTTTGATCCCGCAGTCGAAGCTTTCTTT
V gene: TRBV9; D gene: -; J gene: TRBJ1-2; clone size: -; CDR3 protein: CASSVVMEGHYGYTF; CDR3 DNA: TGTGCCAGCAGCGTAGTGATGGAGGGTCACTATGGCTACACCTTC
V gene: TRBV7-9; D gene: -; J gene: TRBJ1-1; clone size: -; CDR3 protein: CASSNTGNTEAFF; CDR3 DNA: TGTGCCAGCAGCAATACAGGGAACACTGAAGCTTTCTTT
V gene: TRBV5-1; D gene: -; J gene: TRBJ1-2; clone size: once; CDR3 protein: CASSSGHRAPYGYTF; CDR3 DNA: TGCGCCAGCAGCTCAGGTCACAGGGCACCTTATGGCTACACCTTC
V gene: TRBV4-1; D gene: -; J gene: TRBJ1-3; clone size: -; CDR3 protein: CASSQAPVGNTIYF; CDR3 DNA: TGCGCCAGCAGCCAAGCCCCGGTGGGAAACACCATATATTTT
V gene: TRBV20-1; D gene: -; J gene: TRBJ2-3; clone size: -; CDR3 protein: CSAMYSDTQYF; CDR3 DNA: TGCAGTGCTATGTATTCGGATACGCAGTATTTT
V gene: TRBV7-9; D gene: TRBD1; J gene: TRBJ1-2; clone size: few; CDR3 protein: CASRSTGDYGYTF; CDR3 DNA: TGTGCCAGCAGATCAACAGGGGACTATGGCTACACCTTC
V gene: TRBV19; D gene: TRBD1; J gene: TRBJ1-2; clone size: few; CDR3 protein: CATGQGAEGYTF; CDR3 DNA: TGTGCCACGGGGCAGGGGGCGGAAGGCTACACCTTC
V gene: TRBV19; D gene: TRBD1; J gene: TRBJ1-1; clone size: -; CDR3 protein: CAAGTGNTEAFF; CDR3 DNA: TGTGCCGCGGGGACAGGGAATACTGAAGCTTTCTTT
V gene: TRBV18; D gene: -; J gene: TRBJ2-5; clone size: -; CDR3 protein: CASSPQESETQYF; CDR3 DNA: TGTGCCAGCTCACCACAGGAGTCGGAGACCCAGTACTTC
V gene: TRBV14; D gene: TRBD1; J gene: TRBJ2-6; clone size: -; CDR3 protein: CASSRGQGSGANVLTF; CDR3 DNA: TGTGCCAGCAGCCGAGGACAGGGTTCTGGGGCCAACGTCCTGACTTTC
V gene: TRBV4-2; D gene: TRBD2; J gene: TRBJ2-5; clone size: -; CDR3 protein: CASSQDRTSVETQYF; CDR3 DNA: TGTGCCAGCAGCCAAGATCGGACTAGCGTGGAGACCCAGTACTTC
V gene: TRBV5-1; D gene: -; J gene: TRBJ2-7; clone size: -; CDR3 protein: CASSLAGGGAYEQYF; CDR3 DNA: TGCGCCAGCAGCTTGGCCGGTGGCGGGGCCTACGAGCAGTACTTC
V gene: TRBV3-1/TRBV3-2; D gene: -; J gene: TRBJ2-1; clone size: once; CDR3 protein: CASSPRGQGGHNEQFF; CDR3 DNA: TGTGCCAGCAGCCCCCGCGGGCAGGGGGGTCACAATGAGCAGTTCTTC